This T cell receptor beta chain originates from a study of CD8 T cells in Susac syndrome (dated by TCRdb to the late 2010s). Looking at the study overall: The study used repertoire sequencing to test whether antigen drove CD8+ T cell activation and differentiation in Susac syndrome. Findings and caveats that apply to the study as a whole: The TCR sequencing and HLA analysis was acknowledged to have included a relatively small number of individuals.

Peripheral blood CD8+ and CD4+ T cells from healthy donors, Susac syndrome patients and multiple sclerosis patients were profiled by high-throughput TCR beta sequencing. The multiple sclerosis controls were treatment-naive patients whose relapsing-remitting disease, either stable or active, fulfilled the revised McDonald criteria. Bulk CD8+ and CD4+ T cells were purified by magnetic negative isolation, while CD8+ TEMRA cells were enriched using FACS. Blood was collected in EDTA tubes and processed within 24 hours, with PBMCs isolated through density gradient centrifugation. PBMCs destined for TCR sequencing were cryopreserved in liquid nitrogen and later thawed in a 37 °C water bath. The sorted or isolated CD4+, CD8+ and CD8+ TEMRA cells had a purity of 90% or higher. For this clonotype: What this receptor recognizes is not known. It has no much larger one-base neighbor in the sample; base qualities were not kept.

Reading from cysteine to phenylalanine, the CDR3 counts 16 amino acids. Left in the record is the CDR3 DNA by itself, 48 bases read in frame from the first base. CDR1 and CDR2, per the germline V gene, are ENHRY and SYGVKD. Trimming takes 8 bases off V and 1 base off J; junction bases not matched to a gene: 13. RNA was extracted using the RNeasy kit, and roughly 0.45 to 1 ug of the RNA was reverse transcribed with random hexamers. The immunoSEQ multiplex PCR assay, which covers 54 Vbeta and 13 Jbeta segments, was used to amplify TCR beta CDR3 regions. To correct PCR amplification bias, a synthetic template baseline was used for both primer optimization and computational correction. The paper's processing steps were these. Reads were annotated to V, D and J genes according to IMGT and were analyzed with immunoSEQ Analyzer, with only productive sequences retained. To calculate clonality, Shannon entropy was normalized by log2 of the number of productive unique sequences and then subtracted from one. Public and private clones were assessed among the 100 most prevalent clones of each patient and control. A clone was defined as Susac-specific if it was absent from the healthy and MS cohorts, from approximately 980 published viral clones and from other ImmuneACCESS disease sequences. TCRdb cleaned the public reads at Q25 with fastp, built clones with MiXCR and kept in-frame beta chains. All rows with the same CDR3 protein become a single entry with the most common DNA and genes. For this entry, the V and J calls and clone size follow TCRdb and not the study's own pipeline. For this sample the table gives roughly 200,000 distinct CDR3 sequences, of which approximately 95% were detected only once. More than 0.09% of the sample goes to the ten largest clones.

The sample was CD4+ T cells from PBMCs. The chain couples TRBV10-3 to TRBJ1-2, and 7 junction bases match TRBD1. The TCR originated in a human donor with multiple sclerosis. The encoded CDR3 is CAIPSRRTGDNYGYTF. The DNA reads as follows: TGTGCCATCCCCTCCCGTCGGACAGGCGATAACTATGGCTACACCTTC.